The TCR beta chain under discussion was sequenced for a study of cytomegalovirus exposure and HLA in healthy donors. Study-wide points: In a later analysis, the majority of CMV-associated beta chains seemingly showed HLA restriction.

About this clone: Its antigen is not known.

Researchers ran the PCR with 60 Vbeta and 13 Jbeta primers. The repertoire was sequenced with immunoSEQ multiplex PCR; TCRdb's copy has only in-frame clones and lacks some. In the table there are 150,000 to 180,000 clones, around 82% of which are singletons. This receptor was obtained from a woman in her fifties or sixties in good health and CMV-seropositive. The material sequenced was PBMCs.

CDR3 nucleotides: TGTGCCAGCAGCTGGGGGACAGGGCGATTAACTAATGAAAAACTGTTTTTT. Its translation is CASSWGTGRLTNEKLFF. V is TRBV7-8 and J is TRBJ1-4; 9 bases fit TRBD1. Germline V gene sequence: CDR1 SGHVS, CDR2 FQNEAQ. This CDR3 has 17 amino acids. J was trimmed by 1 base and V by 4 bases; bases with no gene match: 7.